This T cell receptor (beta chain) derives from a study of long-term antiretroviral therapy in people with HIV. Samples were assayed with immunoSEQ v3.0 at survey level. The repertoire was sequenced with immunoSEQ multiplex PCR; TCRdb's copy has only in-frame clones and lacks some. The sample carries approximately 21,000 clones, around 75% recorded once. There are 14 residues in the CDR3. V shed 0 bases and J shed 3 bases, with 7 bases lying between them. Per the germline V gene, CDR1 is SGDLS and CDR2 is YYNGEE. The clonotype was recovered from a man aged 18 to 29 with HIV. This specimen consisted of unsorted PBMCs, obtained 0.5 years before starting antiretroviral therapy. The rearrangement joins TRBV9 to TRBJ2-1; D could derive from TRBD1 or TRBD2 (5 bases each). CDR3 nucleotide sequence: TGTGCCAGCAGCGTAGGGGGGTTCTACAATGAGCAGTTCTTC. Its protein product is CASSVGGFYNEQFF. The variable domain in full, with the rest retrieved from reference TRBV9 and TRBJ2-1, is DSGVTQTPKHLITATGQRVTLRCSPRSGDLSVYWYQQSLDQGLQFLIQYYNGEERAKGNILERFSAQQFPDLHSELNLSSLELGDSALYFCASSVGGFYNEQFFGPGTRLTVL.